The present entry profiles one T cell receptor beta chain with its context. No cognate antigen has been identified for it. Per-base qualities were not stored, and no clone one base away is much larger. Enrolling through a virtual design, the prospective study's participants ranged in age from roughly 18 to 100 years and lived across some 22 United States geographic areas. In the prospective study, participants were assigned to cohorts based on the clinical history participants reported in a screening survey and a study questionnaire. For ImmuneRACE Cohort 3, a participant was defined as recovered based on two consecutive negative NP/OP PCR tests, clearance by a healthcare professional, or resolution of symptoms. In the prospective study, whole blood, serum and a nasopharyngeal or oropharyngeal swab were collected from each participant by mobile phlebotomists. Over an approximately 2-month period, participants in the prospective study had the option of providing additional blood draws and questionnaires. Before DNA extraction, blood samples from the prospective study were shipped at room temperature or frozen.

The CDR3, cysteine through phenylalanine, is 13 amino acids long. Only the CDR3 DNA stays, 39 bases, in frame from base 1. After removal of 6 bases from V and 6 bases from J, the junction retains 4 bases not matched to a gene. According to the germline V gene, CDR1 reads MDHEN and CDR2 reads SYDVKM. This sample is part of a study of blood T cell repertoires in COVID-19 (dated by TCRdb to between 2020 and 2021). About the study as a whole: The collaborator samples originated in the United States, Italy and Spain and spanned the acute and convalescent phases of COVID-19. A freely available public database, intended as a resource for researchers studying the immune response to SARS-CoV-2, is where the repertoires were released. Where available, HLA class I and class II types were obtained from metadata supplied by the sample provider rather than from assay-based typing. The material from the prospective study consisted of cDNA or gDNA derived from T cells, B-cell-depleted T cells, or PBMCs. Subjects who had been exposed to COVID-19, were actively infected with it, or had recovered from it provided the deeply sampled blood TCRbeta repertoires that made up the dataset. A de-identified subject ID, COVID-19 status, age in years and sex were almost always included in the sample metadata. The samples were drawn from two sources: the first 160 participants of the ongoing ImmuneRACE study, and 1,000 to 1,500 subjects contributed by 6 global collaborators.

What the work shows at the level of the full study, not this receptor alone: How much clinical and demographic metadata was included differed by source and by participant, and the metadata was provided uncurated.

TCRbeta CDR3 regions were amplified from genomic DNA by means of the immunoSEQ Assay, a bias-controlled multiplex PCR. Per the source publication's procedure: The number of nucleated cells in each sample was estimated from the amplification of reference gene primers within the assay. Sequence reads were collapsed and filtered to measure the absolute abundance of every unique TCRbeta CDR3 rearrangement. For each sample, productive Simpson clonality was calculated by taking the square root of Simpson's diversity index across productive rearrangements. TCRdb's version of the immuneACCESS table is confined to in-frame rearrangements and falls short of the full clone set. An unresolved V gene accounts for under half of the shortfall where checked; the remainder is of unknown origin. For V, J and clone size, that table is used; D and trimming come from the DNA. In this sample the table shows over 200,000 clones, roughly 88% of which occur a single time. Jointly, the top ten make up 1.5% to 2% of the sample.

The sample consisted of PBMCs or T cells enriched from blood (not recorded which). This receptor chain uses TRBV28 and TRBJ2-2; 7 bases in between match TRBD2. The sequence came from a woman aged 45-65 years who had recovered from COVID-19. The nucleotides are TGTGCCAGCAGCGGCGGGGGACCCGGGGAGCTGTTTTTT. It codes for CASSGGGPGELFF.